The 25 T cell receptor beta chains below come from one sample, sequenced in a study of OX40 agonist ivuxolimab in advanced cancers. Sequencing was performed with immunoSEQ multiplex PCR; in TCRdb, only in-frame clones are kept and a portion is missing. This repertoire shows 66,000 or so clones, less than 85% found once; its top ten account for roughly 4%. The input for sequencing was CD4+ or CD8+ T cells sorted from blood, taken in a trial of the OX40 agonist ivuxolimab. The receptors stem from an adult with an advanced solid tumor such as melanoma, head and neck, liver or kidney cancer.

The V gene is TRBV10-2, the J gene TRBJ1-2, with D unclear. Trimming pared 0 bases from V and 7 bases from J, leaving 21 bases between. CDR1 WSHSY and CDR2 SAAADI come from the germline V gene. The CDR3 has 17 amino acids. The CDR3 sequence: CASSESGGILTVGGYTF. CDR3 DNA sequence: TGCGCCAGCAGTGAGTCGGGAGGGATCCTCACGGTTGGTGGCTACACCTTC.

Written as DNA, the CDR3 is TGTGCCAGTATTAAGAAAATAAGGGGACGAGAGACCCAGTACTTC. Protein product: CASIKKIRGRETQYF. The rearrangement joins TRBV19 to TRBJ2-5; either TRBD1 or TRBD2 may fit D (5 bases each). This CDR3 is 15 amino acids long. Trimming stripped 7 bases from V and 4 bases from J, with 19 bases between. Per the germline V gene, CDR1 is LNHDA and CDR2 is SQIVND (reference sequence).

The V gene is TRBV5-4, the J gene TRBJ1-1; D ambiguous. The V gene's germline CDR1 is SGHNT and CDR2 YYREEE (reference sequence). The CDR3 consists of 14 residues. The germline V and J ends were trimmed by 4 bases and 1 base, with 11 bases remaining between them. CDR3 bases: TGTGCCAGCAGCCACCCAGGTCCGAACACTGAAGCTTTCTTT. Its protein is CASSHPGPNTEAFF.

The J gene is TRBJ2-3, the V gene TRBV6-4, with 7 bases that match TRBD2. There are 14 residues in the CDR3. The germline V gene has CDR1 MRHNA and CDR2 SNTAGT. Trimming removed 0 bases from V and 9 bases from J; junction bases left unmatched: 6. The DNA for the CDR3 is TGTGCCAGCAGTGACTCGAGCAGGGAGGGGACGCAGTATTTT. It yields the protein CASSDSSREGTQYF.

The chain carries TRBV10-3 and TRBJ2-2; the D is unclear. The length of the CDR3 is 16 residues. Germline V CDR1 and CDR2: ENHRY, SYGVKD. Trimming pared 2 bases from V and 6 bases from J, leaving 16 bases between. Here the CDR3 reads CAISELWGNGAGELFF. CDR3 sequence (DNA): TGTGCCATCAGTGAGCTATGGGGAAATGGGGCCGGGGAGCTGTTTTTT.

The V gene is TRBV11-1, the J gene TRBJ2-7; perhaps TRBD2 as D (5 bases). V was pared by 1 base and J by 7 bases, with 14 bases between. This CDR3 region has 14 residues. Germline V gene data show CDR1 as SGHAT and CDR2 as FQDESV (reference sequence). In DNA form, the CDR3 reads TGTGCCAGCAGCTTAGGCTTGTCAGCGGCTGAGCAGTACTTC. Translation: CASSLGLSAAEQYF.

V gene TRBV7-2 combines with J gene TRBJ1-4; perhaps TRBD1 as D (6 bases). The germline V and J ends were trimmed by 5 bases and 5 bases, with 12 bases remaining between them. This CDR3 spans 14 amino acids. Germline-derived CDR1 and CDR2 are SGHTA and FQGNSA. Here the CDR3 DNA reads TGTGCCAGCAGCCCCGGACAGCTGAATGAAAAACTGTTTTTT. As protein: CASSPGQLNEKLFF.

The chain links TRBV28 to TRBJ1-5, with D hard to call. V was trimmed by 11 bases and J by 1 base, leaving 12 bases between them. Germline loops: CDR1 MDHEN, CDR2 SYDVKM. This CDR3 has 13 residues. In DNA form, the CDR3 reads TGTGCCTCAGTTGCACTAAGCAATCAGCCCCAGCATTTT. Its protein is CASVALSNQPQHF.

The chain recombines TRBV11-3 with TRBJ2-7; TRBD1 or TRBD2 may be the D gene (5 bases each). V lost 5 bases and J 4 bases, leaving 9 bases between the germline ends. The CDR3 extends over 12 amino acids. Looked up from germline, CDR1 is SGHNT and CDR2 is YENEEA. The DNA of the CDR3 is TGTGCCAGCAGCCAGGGACCTTACGAGCAGTACTTC. It specifies CASSQGPYEQYF.

The chain uses TRBV2 and TRBJ2-7; 9 nucleotides align to TRBD1. Germline CDR1 reads SNHLY; CDR2 reads FYNNEI. This CDR3 region has 13 residues. The J segment lost 2 bases and the V segment lost 4 bases, leaving 0 bases of the junction unmatched. This CDR3 reads CASSGDRAYEQYF. The CDR3 DNA sequence: TGTGCCAGCAGTGGGGACAGGGCCTACGAGCAGTACTTC.

This chain connects TRBV11-2 to TRBJ1-5; a weak D match, TRBD1 (6 bases). The CDR3 sequence is 14 residues long. Germline values: CDR1 SGHAT, CDR2 FQNNGV. The ends were cut back, 5 bases at V and 1 base at J, with 9 bases in the middle. This CDR3 reads CASSLDRSNQPQHF. The CDR3, as DNA: TGTGCCAGCAGCCTTGACAGGAGCAATCAGCCCCAGCATTTT.

This chain connects TRBV15 to TRBJ2-7; TRBD1 or TRBD2 may be the D gene (5 bases each). Trimming removed 1 base from V and 3 bases from J, with 10 bases in between. The germline V gene has CDR1 LNHNV and CDR2 YYDKDF (reference sequence). This CDR3 is built from 14 residues. CDR3 loop: CATSRAGRIYEQYF. CDR3 nucleotide sequence: TGTGCCACCAGCAGAGCGGGACGCATCTACGAGCAGTACTTC. The full variable domain, with the rest looked up from reference TRBV15 and TRBJ2-7, is DAMVIQNPRYQVTQFGKPVTLSCSQTLNHNVMYWYQQKSSQAPKLLFHYYDKDFNNEADTPDNFQSRRPNTSFCFLDIRSPGLGDTAMYLCATSRAGRIYEQYFGPGTRLTVT.

This clone was detected once. The chain is built from TRBV5-4 and TRBJ1-2; D gene ambiguous. The CDR3 extends over 14 amino acids. CDR1 is SGHNT, CDR2 YYREEE, per germline (reference sequence). Trimming took off 4 bases at V and 0 bases at J, with 10 bases between the two ends. CDR3 protein: CASSRWTANYGYTF. The CDR3 nucleotides read TGTGCCAGCAGCCGATGGACTGCTAACTATGGCTACACCTTC. The variable domain in full, with the rest retrieved from reference TRBV5-4 and TRBJ1-2, is ETGVTQSPTHLIKTRGQQVTLRCSSQSGHNTVSWYQQALGQGPQFIFQYYREEENGRGNFPPRFSGLQFPNYSSELNVNALELDDSALYLCASSRWTANYGYTFGSGTRLTVV.

The chain links TRBV5-6 to TRBJ2-6; possible D gene TRBD1, 6 bases. V lost 2 bases to trimming and J lost 0 bases, with 9 bases between them. Germline CDR1 and CDR2: SGHDT and YYEEEE. This CDR3 is 16 amino acids long. The CDR3 bases are TGTGCCAGCAGCTTTCGACAGGCCTCTGGGGCCAACGTCCTGACTTTC. As protein: CASSFRQASGANVLTF.

The gene calls are TRBV6-1 and TRBJ2-3; D is uncertain. V was shortened by 7 bases and J by 6 bases, with 8 bases between the two germline ends. The germline V gene encodes CDR1 MNHNS and CDR2 SASEGT. The CDR3 runs to 11 residues. CDR3 DNA: TGTGCCAGCACCCGGCGGGATACGCAGTATTTT. Translation gives CASTRRDTQYF.

This clone showed up just a few times. The rearrangement links TRBV29-1 to TRBJ1-2; 10 bases align to TRBD1. The CDR3 has 11 residues. V lost 6 bases and J lost 6; bases outside the gene matches: 1. CDR1 is SQVTM and CDR2 is ANQGSEA in the germline V gene. CDR3 loop: CSVGTGDGYTF. The CDR3 DNA sequence: TGCAGCGTGGGGACAGGGGATGGCTACACCTTC.

The rearrangement joins TRBV9 to TRBJ1-2; TRBD1 matches at 12 bases. This CDR3 has 15 residues. Trimming cost V 4 bases and J 5 bases; bases outside gene matches: 6. Germline V lookup: CDR1 SGDLS, CDR2 YYNGEE. In DNA, the CDR3 is TGTGCCAGCAGCCCAGGGACAGGGGGCCTATATGGCTACACCTTC. Its protein product is CASSPGTGGLYGYTF.

This chain links TRBV27 with TRBJ2-1; unclear D gene. The CDR3 sequence is 14 residues long. Germline V gene data show CDR1 as MNHEY and CDR2 as SMNVEV (reference sequence). V was pared by 6 bases and J by 4 bases, with 13 bases between. The CDR3 region has the DNA TGTGCCAGCAGGACCCCACAGCCATACAATGAGCAGTTCTTC. Translating gives CASRTPQPYNEQFF.

On this clone itself: Other DNA sequences within the sample encode an identical CDR3. This sequence joins TRBV7-3 and TRBJ2-3; D is unresolved. V lost 5 bases, J lost 2 bases, and 8 bases lay in between. CDR1 and CDR2 (germline): SGHTA, FQGTGA. This CDR3 has 13 residues. This CDR3 reads CASSQADTDTQYF. The DNA of the CDR3 is TGTGCCAGCAGCCAAGCAGACACAGATACGCAGTATTTT.

This chain links TRBV4-2 with TRBJ2-3; TRBD1 might be the D (5 bases). V lost 3 bases to trimming and J lost 6 bases, with 7 bases between them. This CDR3 is 12 amino acids long. The germline CDR1 and CDR2 sequences are LGHNA and YNFKEQ. The CDR3 DNA follows: TGTGCCAGCAGCCAGACAGACGATACGCAGTATTTT. It translates to CASSQTDDTQYF.

The CDR3 sequence is CASSPKPGVGSGANVLTF. The DNA for the CDR3 is TGTGCCAGCAGCCCCAAGCCGGGGGTAGGTTCTGGGGCCAACGTCCTGACTTTC. The J gene is TRBJ2-6, the V gene TRBV7-8, with TRBD2 as a possible D gene (6 bases). The germline V gene has CDR1 SGHVS and CDR2 FQNEAQ. The CDR3 covers 18 residues. Between the trimmed V and J ends, which lost 5 bases and 1 base, there was a span of 18 bases.

The chain links TRBV11-2 to TRBJ2-2; TRBD2 might be the D (5 bases). Between the trimmed V and J ends, which lost 3 bases and 9 bases, there was a span of 8 bases. The CDR3 loop spans 12 amino acids. CDR1 and CDR2 from the germline V gene are SGHAT and FQNNGV. The CDR3 DNA follows: TGTGCCAGCAGCTTGGTAGCGCGGGAGCTGTTTTTT. This sequence encodes CASSLVARELFF.

The chain carries TRBV2 and TRBJ2-7; D perhaps matches TRBD1 (6 bases). CDR3 length: 12 residues. V was trimmed by 4 bases and J by 7 bases, leaving 11 bases between them. CDR1 and CDR2 from the germline V gene are SNHLY and FYNNEI. CDR3 DNA: TGTGCCAGCAGTGTCAGGGGCATTGAGCAGTACTTC. This translates into CASSVRGIEQYF. The full variable domain, in which reference TRBV2 and TRBJ2-7 provide the parts outside the CDR3, is EPEVTQTPSHQVTQMGQEVILRCVPISNHLYFYWYRQILGQKVEFLVSFYNNEISEKSEIFDDQFSVERPDGSNFTLKIRSTKLEDSAMYFCASSVRGIEQYFGPGTRLTVT.

CDR3 region: CASSYHRDAAGYTF. In DNA, the CDR3 is TGTGCCAGCAGTTACCACAGAGACGCTGCTGGCTACACCTTC. This chain joins TRBV28 and TRBJ1-2; no definite D call. Germline CDR1 is MDHEN and CDR2 is SYDVKM. CDR3 size: 14 residues. V gave up 4 bases and J gave up 7 bases, with 16 bases separating them.

The V gene is TRBV7-2, the J gene TRBJ2-5; 11 nucleotides line up with TRBD2. This CDR3 is 19 amino acids long. V shed 4 bases, J shed 5 bases, and the junction held 18 bases outside the gene matches. CDR1 and CDR2 (germline): SGHTA, FQGNSA. In nucleotides, the CDR3 is TGTGCCAGCAGCTCGCGCCCAACTACTAGCGGGGGCGTGCGGGAGACCCAGTACTTC. This encodes CASSSRPTTSGGVRETQYF.